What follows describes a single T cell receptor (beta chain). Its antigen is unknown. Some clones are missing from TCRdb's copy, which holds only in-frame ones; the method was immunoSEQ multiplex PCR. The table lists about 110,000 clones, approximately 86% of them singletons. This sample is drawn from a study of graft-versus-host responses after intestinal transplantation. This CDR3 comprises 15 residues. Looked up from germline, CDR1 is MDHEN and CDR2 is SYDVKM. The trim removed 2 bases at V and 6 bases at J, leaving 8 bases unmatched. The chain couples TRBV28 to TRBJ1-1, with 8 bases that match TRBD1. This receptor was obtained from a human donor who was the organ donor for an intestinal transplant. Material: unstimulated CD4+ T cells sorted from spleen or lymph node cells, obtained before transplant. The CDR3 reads CASSLRQGRRAEAFF. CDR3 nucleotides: TGTGCCAGCAGTTTACGACAGGGGAGAAGGGCTGAAGCTTTCTTT.